A single T cell receptor (beta chain) is shown here with its context. Antigen unknown. The data are from a study of cytomegalovirus exposure and HLA in healthy donors. Study-wide results and limits: Generally TCR sequences proved uncommon, though certain public TCRs appeared in numerous donors.

V lost 7 bases to trimming and J lost 0 bases; unmatched junction nucleotides: 2. This CDR3 contains 15 residues. The germline V gene encodes CDR1 SNHLY and CDR2 FYNNEI. Using immunoSEQ multiplex PCR, the repertoire was profiled, and TCRdb retains in-frame clones only, with some absent. The profile shows tens of thousands of clones, 95% to 97% of them singletons. The receptor comes from a man younger than 35 in good health and CMV-seronegative. The chain has TRBV2 and TRBJ2-3; 12 nucleotides align to TRBD2. Sequencing input: PBMCs. The CDR3: CASIGTSGSTDTQYF. CDR3 DNA sequence: TGTGCCAGCATCGGGACTAGCGGGAGCACAGATACGCAGTATTTT.